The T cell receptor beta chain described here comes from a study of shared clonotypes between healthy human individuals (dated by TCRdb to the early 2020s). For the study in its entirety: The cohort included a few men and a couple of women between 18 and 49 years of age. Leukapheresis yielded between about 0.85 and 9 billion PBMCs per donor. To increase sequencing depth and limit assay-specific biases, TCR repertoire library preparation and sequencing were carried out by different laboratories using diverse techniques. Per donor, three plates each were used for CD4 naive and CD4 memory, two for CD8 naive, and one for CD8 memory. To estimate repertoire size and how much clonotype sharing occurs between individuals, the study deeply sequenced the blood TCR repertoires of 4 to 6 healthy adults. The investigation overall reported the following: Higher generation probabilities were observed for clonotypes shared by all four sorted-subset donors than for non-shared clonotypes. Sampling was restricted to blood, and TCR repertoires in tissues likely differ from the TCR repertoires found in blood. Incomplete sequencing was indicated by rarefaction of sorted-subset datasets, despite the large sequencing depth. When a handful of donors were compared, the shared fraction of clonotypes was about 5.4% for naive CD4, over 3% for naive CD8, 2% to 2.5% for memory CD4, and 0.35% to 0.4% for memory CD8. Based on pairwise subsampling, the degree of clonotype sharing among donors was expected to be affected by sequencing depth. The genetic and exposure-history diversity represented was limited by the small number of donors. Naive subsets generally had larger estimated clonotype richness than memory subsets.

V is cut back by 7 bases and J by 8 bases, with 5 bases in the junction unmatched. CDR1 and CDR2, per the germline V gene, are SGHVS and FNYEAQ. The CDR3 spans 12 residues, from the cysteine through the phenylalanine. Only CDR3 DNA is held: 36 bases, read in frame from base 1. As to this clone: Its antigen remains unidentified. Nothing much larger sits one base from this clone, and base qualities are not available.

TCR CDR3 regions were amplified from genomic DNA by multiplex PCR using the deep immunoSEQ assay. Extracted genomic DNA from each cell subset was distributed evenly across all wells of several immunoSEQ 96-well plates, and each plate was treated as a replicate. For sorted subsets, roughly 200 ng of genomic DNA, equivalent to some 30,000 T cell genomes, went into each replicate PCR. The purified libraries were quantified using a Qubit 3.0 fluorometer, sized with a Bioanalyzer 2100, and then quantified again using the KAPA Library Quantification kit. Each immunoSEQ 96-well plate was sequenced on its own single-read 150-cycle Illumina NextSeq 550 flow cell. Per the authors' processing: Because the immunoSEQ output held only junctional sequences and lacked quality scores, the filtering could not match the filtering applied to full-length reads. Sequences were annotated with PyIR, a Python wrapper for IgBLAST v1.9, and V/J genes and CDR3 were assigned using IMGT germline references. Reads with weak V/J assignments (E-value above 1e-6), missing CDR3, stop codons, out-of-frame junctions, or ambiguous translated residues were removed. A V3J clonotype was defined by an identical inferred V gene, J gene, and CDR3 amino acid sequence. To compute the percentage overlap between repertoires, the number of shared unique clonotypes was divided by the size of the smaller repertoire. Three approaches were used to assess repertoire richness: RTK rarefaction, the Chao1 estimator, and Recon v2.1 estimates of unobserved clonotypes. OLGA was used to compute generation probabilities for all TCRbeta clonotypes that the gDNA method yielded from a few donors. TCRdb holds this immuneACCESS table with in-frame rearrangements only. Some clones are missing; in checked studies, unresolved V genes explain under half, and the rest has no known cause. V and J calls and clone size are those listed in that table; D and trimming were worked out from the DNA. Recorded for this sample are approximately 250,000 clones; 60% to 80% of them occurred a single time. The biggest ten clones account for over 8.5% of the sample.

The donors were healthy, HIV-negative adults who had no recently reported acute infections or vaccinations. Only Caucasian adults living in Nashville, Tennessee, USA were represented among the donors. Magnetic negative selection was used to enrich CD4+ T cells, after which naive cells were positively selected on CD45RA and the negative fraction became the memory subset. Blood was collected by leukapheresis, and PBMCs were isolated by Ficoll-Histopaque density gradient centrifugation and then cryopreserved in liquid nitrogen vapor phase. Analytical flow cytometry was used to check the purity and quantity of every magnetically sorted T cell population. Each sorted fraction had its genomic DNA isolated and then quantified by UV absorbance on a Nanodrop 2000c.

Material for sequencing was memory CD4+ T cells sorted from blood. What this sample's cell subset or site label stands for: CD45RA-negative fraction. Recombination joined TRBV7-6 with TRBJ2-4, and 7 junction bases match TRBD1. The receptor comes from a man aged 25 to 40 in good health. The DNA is TGTGCCAGCACCTCAGGGGGAGACATTCAGTACTTC. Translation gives CASTSGGDIQYF.